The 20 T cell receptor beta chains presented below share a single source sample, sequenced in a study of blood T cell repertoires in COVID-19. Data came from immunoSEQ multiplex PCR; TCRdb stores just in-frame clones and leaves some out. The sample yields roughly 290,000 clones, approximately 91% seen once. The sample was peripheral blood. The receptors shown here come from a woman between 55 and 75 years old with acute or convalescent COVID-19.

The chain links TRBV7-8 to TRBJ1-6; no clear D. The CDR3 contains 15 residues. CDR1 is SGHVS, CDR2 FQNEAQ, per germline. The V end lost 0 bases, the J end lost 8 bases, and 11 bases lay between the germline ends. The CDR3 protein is CASSLALYGDSPLHF. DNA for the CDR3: TGTGCCAGCAGCTTAGCGCTTTACGGAGATTCACCCCTCCACTTT.

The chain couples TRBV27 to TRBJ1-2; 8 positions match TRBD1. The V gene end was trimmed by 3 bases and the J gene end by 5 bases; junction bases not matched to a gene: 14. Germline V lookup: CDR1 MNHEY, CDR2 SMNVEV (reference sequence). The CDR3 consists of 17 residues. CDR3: CASSFLTGEFVCYGYTF. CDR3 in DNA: TGTGCCAGCAGTTTCCTGACAGGGGAGTTTGTTTGTTATGGCTACACCTTC.

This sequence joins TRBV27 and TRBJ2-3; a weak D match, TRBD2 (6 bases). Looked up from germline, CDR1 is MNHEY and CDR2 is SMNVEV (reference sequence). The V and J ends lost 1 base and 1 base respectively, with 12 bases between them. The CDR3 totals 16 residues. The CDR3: CASSLLGASGTDTQYF. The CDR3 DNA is TGTGCCAGCAGTTTATTGGGCGCTAGCGGCACAGATACGCAGTATTTT.

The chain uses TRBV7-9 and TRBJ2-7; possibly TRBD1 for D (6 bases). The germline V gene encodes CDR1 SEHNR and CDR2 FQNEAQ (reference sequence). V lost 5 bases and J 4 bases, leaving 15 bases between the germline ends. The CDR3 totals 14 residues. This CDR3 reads CASSRSGTPYEQYF. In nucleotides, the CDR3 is TGTGCCAGCAGCAGATCCGGGACACCGTACGAGCAGTACTTC. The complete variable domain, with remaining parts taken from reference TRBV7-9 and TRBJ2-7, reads DTGVSQNPRHKITKRGQNVTFRCDPISEHNRLYWYRQTLGQGPEFLTYFQNEAQLEKSRLLSDRFSAERPKGSFSTLEIQRTEQGDSAMYLCASSRSGTPYEQYFGPGTRLTVT.

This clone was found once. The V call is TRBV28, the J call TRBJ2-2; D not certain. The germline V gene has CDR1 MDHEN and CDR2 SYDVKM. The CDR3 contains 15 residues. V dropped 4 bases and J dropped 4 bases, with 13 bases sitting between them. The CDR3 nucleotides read TGTGCCAGCAGTTCCTCGTGGGCTGGCACCGGGGAGCTGTTTTTT. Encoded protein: CASSSSWAGTGELFF.

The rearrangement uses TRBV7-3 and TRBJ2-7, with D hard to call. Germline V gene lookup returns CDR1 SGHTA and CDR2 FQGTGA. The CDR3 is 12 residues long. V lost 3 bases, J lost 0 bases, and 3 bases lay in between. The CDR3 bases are TGTGCCAGCAGCTTCGGCTCCTACGAGCAGTACTTC. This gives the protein CASSFGSYEQYF. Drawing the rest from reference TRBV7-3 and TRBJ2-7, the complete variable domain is GAGVSQTPSNKVTEKGKYVELRCDPISGHTALYWYRQSLGQGPEFLIYFQGTGAADDSGLPNDRFFAVRPEGSVSTLKIQRTERGDSAVYLCASSFGSYEQYFGPGTRLTVT.

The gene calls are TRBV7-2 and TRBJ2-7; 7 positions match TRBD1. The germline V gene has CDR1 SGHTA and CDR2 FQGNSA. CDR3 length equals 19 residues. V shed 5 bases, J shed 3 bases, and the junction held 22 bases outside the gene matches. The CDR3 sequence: CASSAVLQGMATWGYEQYF. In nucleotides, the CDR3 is TGTGCCAGCAGCGCCGTGCTACAGGGGATGGCGACCTGGGGCTACGAGCAGTACTTC.

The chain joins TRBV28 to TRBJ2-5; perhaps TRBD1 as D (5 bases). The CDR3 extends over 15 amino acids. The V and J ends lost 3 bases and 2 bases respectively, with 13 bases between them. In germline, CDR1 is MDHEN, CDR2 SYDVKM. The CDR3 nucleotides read TGTGCCAGCAGTTTGTTTGGCAGACAGCAAGAGACCCAGTACTTC. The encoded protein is CASSLFGRQQETQYF.

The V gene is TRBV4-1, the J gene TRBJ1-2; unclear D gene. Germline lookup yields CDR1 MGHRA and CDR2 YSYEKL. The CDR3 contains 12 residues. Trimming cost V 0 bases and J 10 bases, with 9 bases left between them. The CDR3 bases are TGCGCCAGCAGCCAAGATCCCGGGATCTACACCTTC. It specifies CASSQDPGIYTF.

The CDR3 coding sequence is TGTGCCAGCAGCCAAGATTGGGGAGGGTACTATGGCTACACCTTC. It codes for CASSQDWGGYYGYTF. This chain uses TRBV4-2 with TRBJ1-2, with D unresolved. The CDR3 is made up of 15 amino acids. Trimming removed 0 bases from V and 3 bases from J, with 11 bases in between. Germline CDR1 reads LGHNA; CDR2 reads YNFKEQ.

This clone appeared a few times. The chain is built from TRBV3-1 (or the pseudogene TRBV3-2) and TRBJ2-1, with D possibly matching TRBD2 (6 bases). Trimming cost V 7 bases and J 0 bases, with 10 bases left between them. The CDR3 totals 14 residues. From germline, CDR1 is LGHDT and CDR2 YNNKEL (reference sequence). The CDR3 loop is CASTGDPSYNEQFF. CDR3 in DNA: TGTGCCAGCACGGGGGACCCCTCCTACAATGAGCAGTTCTTC.

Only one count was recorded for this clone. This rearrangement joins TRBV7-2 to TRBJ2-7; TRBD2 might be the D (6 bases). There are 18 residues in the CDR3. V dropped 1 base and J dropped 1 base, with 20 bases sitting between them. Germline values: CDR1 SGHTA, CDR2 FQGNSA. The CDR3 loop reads CASSLGGSIAGPSYEQYF. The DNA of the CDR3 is TGTGCCAGCAGCTTAGGAGGGTCGATCGCGGGGCCTTCCTACGAGCAGTACTTC.

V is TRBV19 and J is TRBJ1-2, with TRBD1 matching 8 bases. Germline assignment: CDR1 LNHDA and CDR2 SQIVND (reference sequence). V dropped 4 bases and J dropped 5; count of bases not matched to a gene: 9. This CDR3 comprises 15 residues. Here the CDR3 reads CASSTVDRGGYGYTF. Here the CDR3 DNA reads TGTGCCAGTAGTACAGTCGACAGGGGAGGATATGGCTACACCTTC.

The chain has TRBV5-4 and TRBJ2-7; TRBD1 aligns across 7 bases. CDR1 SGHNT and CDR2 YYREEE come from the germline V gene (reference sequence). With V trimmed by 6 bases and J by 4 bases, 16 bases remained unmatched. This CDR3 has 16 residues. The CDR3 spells CASTKQILDRSYEQYF. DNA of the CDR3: TGTGCCAGCACCAAGCAGATTTTGGACAGGTCATACGAGCAGTACTTC. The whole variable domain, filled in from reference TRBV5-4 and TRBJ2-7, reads ETGVTQSPTHLIKTRGQQVTLRCSSQSGHNTVSWYQQALGQGPQFIFQYYREEENGRGNFPPRFSGLQFPNYSSELNVNALELDDSALYLCASTKQILDRSYEQYFGPGTRLTVT.

The CDR3 DNA is TGTGCCAGCAGTTACGGTGACAGGGGGCCGAATTCACCCCTCCACTTT. Residues: CASSYGDRGPNSPLHF. The rearrangement joins TRBV6-5 to TRBJ1-6; TRBD1 agrees at 10 bases. The CDR3 extends over 16 amino acids. Germline V gives CDR1 MNHEY, CDR2 SVGAGI. Unmatched junction bases numbered 5, after V lost 2 bases and J lost 7 bases.

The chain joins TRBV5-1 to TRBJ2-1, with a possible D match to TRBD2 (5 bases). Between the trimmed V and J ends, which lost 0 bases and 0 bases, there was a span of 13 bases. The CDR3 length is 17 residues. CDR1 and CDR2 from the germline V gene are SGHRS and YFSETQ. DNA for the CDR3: TGCGCCAGCAGCTTGGGGGGTAGCGAGGTCTCCTACAATGAGCAGTTCTTC. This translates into CASSLGGSEVSYNEQFF.

The CDR3 sequence is CASSAGQGAQPQHF. CDR3 DNA: TGTGCCAGTAGTGCGGGACAGGGGGCTCAGCCCCAGCATTTT. The rearrangement joins TRBV19 to TRBJ1-5; 12 bases are a match to TRBD1. CDR1 and CDR2 from the germline V gene are LNHDA and SQIVND (reference sequence). The CDR3 length is 14 residues. Trimming removed 5 bases from V and 6 bases from J; junction bases left unmatched: 2.

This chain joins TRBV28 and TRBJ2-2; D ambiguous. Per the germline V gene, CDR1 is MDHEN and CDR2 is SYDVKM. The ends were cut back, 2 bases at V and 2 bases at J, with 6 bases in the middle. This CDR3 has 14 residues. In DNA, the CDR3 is TGTGCCAGCAGTTTACCAGGAAACACCGGGGAGCTGTTTTTT. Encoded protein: CASSLPGNTGELFF. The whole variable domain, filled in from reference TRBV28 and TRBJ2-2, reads DVKVTQSSRYLVKRTGEKVFLECVQDMDHENMFWYRQDPGLGLRLIYFSYDVKMKEKGDIPEGYSVSREKKERFSLILESASTNQTSMYLCASSLPGNTGELFFGEGSRLTVL.

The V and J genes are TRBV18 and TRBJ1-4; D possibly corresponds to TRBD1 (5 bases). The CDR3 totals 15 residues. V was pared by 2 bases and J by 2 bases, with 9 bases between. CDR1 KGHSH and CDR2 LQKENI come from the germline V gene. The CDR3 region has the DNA TGTGCCAGCTCACCAGAGGGGAGGACTAATGAAAAACTGTTTTTT. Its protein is CASSPEGRTNEKLFF.

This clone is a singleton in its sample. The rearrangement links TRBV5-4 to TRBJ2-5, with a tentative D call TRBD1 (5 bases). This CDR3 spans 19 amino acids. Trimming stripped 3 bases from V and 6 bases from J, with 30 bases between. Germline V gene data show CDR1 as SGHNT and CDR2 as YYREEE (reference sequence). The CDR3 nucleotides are TGTGCCAGCAGCTCCGAAGTTACAGGTTGGCGAGGTTTTCTGCAGACCCAGTACTTC. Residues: CASSSEVTGWRGFLQTQYF. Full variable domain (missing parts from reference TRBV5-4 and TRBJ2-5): ETGVTQSPTHLIKTRGQQVTLRCSSQSGHNTVSWYQQALGQGPQFIFQYYREEENGRGNFPPRFSGLQFPNYSSELNVNALELDDSALYLCASSSEVTGWRGFLQTQYFGPGTRLLVL.